This TCR beta chain was retrieved from a study of blood T cell repertoires in COVID-19. At the level of the study: COVID-19 samples, acute and convalescent, were from the United States, Italy and Spain. From T cells, B-cell-depleted T cells, or PBMCs came the material, which was cDNA or gDNA.

Study processing details: Amplified reference gene primers provided the basis for estimating nucleated cell counts. Clones were sequenced by immunoSEQ multiplex PCR, and TCRdb holds only the in-frame ones, with some missing. V, J and clone size reflect that table, while D and trimming were determined from the DNA. The repertoire holds 240,000 or so clones, with roughly four fifths as singletons. Sequencing was performed on peripheral blood. The TCR originated in a woman aged 18-29 years with acute or convalescent COVID-19.

CDR3: CSATLYNEQFF. The DNA for the CDR3 is TGCAGTGCTACCCTATACAATGAGCAGTTCTTC. This rearrangement joins TRBV20-1 to TRBJ2-1; D unresolved. Trimming removed 4 bases from V and 4 bases from J, with 5 bases in between. The CDR3 spans 11 residues. The germline V gene encodes CDR1 DFQATT and CDR2 SNEGSKA (reference sequence).